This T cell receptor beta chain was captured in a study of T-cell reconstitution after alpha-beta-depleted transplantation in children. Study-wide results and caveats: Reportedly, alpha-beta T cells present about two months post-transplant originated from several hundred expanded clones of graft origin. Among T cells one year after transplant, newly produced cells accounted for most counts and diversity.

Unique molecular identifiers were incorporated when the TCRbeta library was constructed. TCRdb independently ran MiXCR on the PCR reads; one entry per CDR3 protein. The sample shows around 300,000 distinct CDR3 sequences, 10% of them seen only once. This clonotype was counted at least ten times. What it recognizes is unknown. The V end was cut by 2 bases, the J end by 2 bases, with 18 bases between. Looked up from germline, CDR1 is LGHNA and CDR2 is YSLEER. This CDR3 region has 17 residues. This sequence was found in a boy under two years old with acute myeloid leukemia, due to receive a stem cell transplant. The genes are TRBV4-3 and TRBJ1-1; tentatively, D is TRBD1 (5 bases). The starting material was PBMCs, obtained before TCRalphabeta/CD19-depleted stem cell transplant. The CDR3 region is CASSQKLPGDPNTEAFF. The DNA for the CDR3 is TGCGCCAGCAGCCAAAAGCTCCCCGGGGACCCCAACACTGAAGCTTTCTTT.